The source of this T cell receptor beta chain is a study of blood T cell repertoires in COVID-19. Overall study: Material from acute and convalescent COVID-19 was sourced from the United States, Italy and Spain. T cells, B-cell-depleted T cells, or PBMCs supplied cDNA or gDNA.

V lost 2 bases, J lost 5 bases, and 6 bases lay in between. This CDR3 contains 13 residues. TCRdb keeps only in-frame clones here, not all; method: immunoSEQ multiplex PCR. The sample shows roughly 230,000 clones, 80% to 85% of them seen only once. This clone was observed a few times. Participant age was about 18 to 89 years, and participants resided in about two dozen US areas. Cohort placement rested on clinical history that participants reported themselves. The rearrangement uses TRBV12-3 or TRBV12-4 and TRBJ1-4; D is undetermined. Sequencing was performed on PBMCs or T cells enriched from blood (not recorded which). The sequence derives from a man in his fifties or sixties who had recovered from COVID-19. The CDR3 here is CASSLSGNEKLFF. DNA of the CDR3: TGTGCCAGCAGTTTATCAGGAAATGAAAAACTGTTTTTT.